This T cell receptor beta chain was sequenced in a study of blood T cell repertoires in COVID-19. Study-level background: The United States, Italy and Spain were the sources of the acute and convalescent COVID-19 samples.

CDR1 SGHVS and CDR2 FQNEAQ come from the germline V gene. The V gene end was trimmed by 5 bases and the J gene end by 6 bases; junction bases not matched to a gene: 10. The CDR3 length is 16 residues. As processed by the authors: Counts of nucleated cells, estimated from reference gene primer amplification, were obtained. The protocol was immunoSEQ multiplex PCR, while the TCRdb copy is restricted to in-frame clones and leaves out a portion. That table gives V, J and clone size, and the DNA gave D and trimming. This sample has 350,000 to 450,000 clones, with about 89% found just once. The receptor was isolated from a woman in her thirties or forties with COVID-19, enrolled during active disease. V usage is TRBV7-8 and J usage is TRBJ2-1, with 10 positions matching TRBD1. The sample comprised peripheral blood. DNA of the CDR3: TGTGCCAGCAGCCGAACATCCGGGACAGGGGTCAATGAGCAGTTCTTC. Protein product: CASSRTSGTGVNEQFF.